This T cell receptor (beta chain) was retrieved from a study of identical twins. This clonotype has just a few counts. TCRdb re-analysed the 5' RACE reads in MiXCR, keeping a single row per CDR3 protein. The sample includes hundreds of thousands of distinct CDR3 sequences, more than 20% of them seen just once. The CDR3 is 17 amino acids. Losses at the gene ends were 6 bases for V and 4 bases for J; bases not matched to a gene: 14. Germline V CDR1 and CDR2: MDHEN, SYDVKM. The same sample was also studied in work on yellow fever vaccine responses in identical twins.

Sequencing input: CD4+ T cells sorted from blood. This chain joins TRBV28 and TRBJ2-1; the match to TRBD2 covers 8 bases. This clonotype was sampled from a woman between 18 and 29 years old in good health. The CDR3 region is CASRSQHSREGYNEQFF. The DNA for the CDR3 is TGTGCCAGCAGATCCCAACATTCCCGGGAGGGTTACAATGAGCAGTTCTTC.